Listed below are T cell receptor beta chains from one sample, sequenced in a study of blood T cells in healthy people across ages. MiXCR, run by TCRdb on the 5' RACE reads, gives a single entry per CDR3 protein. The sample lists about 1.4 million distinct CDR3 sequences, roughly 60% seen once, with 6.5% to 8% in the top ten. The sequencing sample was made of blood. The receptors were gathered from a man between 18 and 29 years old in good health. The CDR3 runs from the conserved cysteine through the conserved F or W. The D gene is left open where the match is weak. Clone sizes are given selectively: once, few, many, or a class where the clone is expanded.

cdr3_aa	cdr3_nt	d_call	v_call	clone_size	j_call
CASSLQTGELFF	TGTGCCAGCAGCCTACAAACCGGGGAGCTGTTTTTT	-	TRBV7-2	-	TRBJ2-2
CASSYTPIGDGPQHF	TGTGCCAGCAGTTACACTCCTATCGGCGATGGGCCCCAGCATTTT	-	TRBV6-2/TRBV6-3	-	TRBJ1-5
CSARQGVTEAFF	TGCAGTGCTAGGCAGGGGGTGACTGAAGCTTTCTTT	TRBD1	TRBV20-1	-	TRBJ1-1
CASSHMGQPDWETQYF	TGTGCCAGCAGCCATATGGGGCAGCCTGATTGGGAGACCCAGTACTTC	-	TRBV12-3/TRBV12-4	-	TRBJ2-5
CASRGGSETQYF	TGTGCCAGCCGGGGCGGCTCGGAGACCCAGTACTTC	-	TRBV6-2/TRBV6-3	few	TRBJ2-5
CASSFSRQNYGYTF	TGTGCCAGCAGCTTTTCTAGACAGAACTATGGCTACACCTTC	-	TRBV7-2	-	TRBJ1-2
CSASAPLAGSTDTQYF	TGCAGTGCTAGCGCTCCACTAGCGGGCAGCACAGATACGCAGTATTTT	TRBD2	TRBV20-1	once	TRBJ2-3
CATSESLYNEQFF	TGTGCCACCAGTGAGTCCTTATACAATGAGCAGTTCTTC	-	TRBV24-1	-	TRBJ2-1
CASRKTSGELSSYEQYF	TGCGCCAGCAGGAAGACTAGCGGGGAGCTAAGCTCCTACGAGCAGTACTTC	TRBD2	TRBV10-2	-	TRBJ2-7
CASSTLQVRGSYPFSKNIQYF	TGTGCCAGCAGTACCCTACAGGTTCGGGGGTCCTACCCCTTTTCCAAAAACATTCAGTACTTC	-	TRBV6-1	few	TRBJ2-4
CASSSSGAALEHF	TGTGCCAGCAGTTCGTCCGGGGCCGCGTTAGAGCATTTT	-	TRBV28	once	TRBJ1-5
CAWSWGLGELFF	TGTGCCTGGAGTTGGGGGCTCGGGGAGCTGTTTTTT	-	TRBV30	-	TRBJ2-2
CASTLTGGWDTEAFF	TGTGCCAGCACCCTGACAGGGGGCTGGGACACTGAAGCTTTCTTT	TRBD1	TRBV6-5	few	TRBJ1-1
CASSLGLAGEQYF	TGTGCCAGCAGCTTAGGGCTAGCTGGCGAGCAGTACTTC	-	TRBV7-9	-	TRBJ2-7
CASSSDAFSNTGELFF	TGTGCCAGCAGTTCAGACGCATTTTCGAACACCGGGGAGCTGTTTTTT	-	TRBV28	-	TRBJ2-2
CASSPGSGPSYGYTF	TGTGCCAGCTCACCCGGTTCAGGGCCGAGTTATGGCTACACCTTC	-	TRBV18	-	TRBJ1-2
CAWTFDRYNSPLHF	TGTGCCTGGACTTTCGACCGGTATAATTCACCCCTCCACTTT	-	TRBV30	-	TRBJ1-6
CAWSELNEKLFF	TGTGCCTGGAGTGAACTGAATGAAAAACTGTTTTTT	-	TRBV30	-	TRBJ1-4
CASSQDLAVQETQYF	TGTGCCAGCAGCCAAGATCTGGCGGTCCAAGAGACCCAGTACTTC	-	TRBV3-1	-	TRBJ2-5
CASSSETLIYEQYF	TGTGCCAGCAGCTCGGAGACACTAATCTACGAGCAGTACTTC	-	TRBV11-2	few	TRBJ2-7
CASSYGRGGPQSYEQYF	TGTGCCAGCAGTTACGGTCGGGGGGGACCCCAATCCTACGAGCAGTACTTC	TRBD2	TRBV6-6	-	TRBJ2-7
CSARGLDEQFF	TGCAGTGCCCGGGGACTAGATGAGCAGTTCTTC	TRBD2	TRBV20-1	few	TRBJ2-1
CASSPSGHQETQYF	TGTGCCAGTTCGCCTAGCGGGCACCAAGAGACCCAGTACTTC	TRBD2	TRBV27	-	TRBJ2-5
CASSPGRTSGQNIQYF	TGTGCCAGCAGCCCAGGACGGACTAGCGGACAAAACATTCAGTACTTC	TRBD2	TRBV5-5	-	TRBJ2-4
CASSALAPQETQYF	TGTGCCAGCAGTGCACTAGCGCCCCAAGAGACCCAGTACTTC	TRBD2	TRBV6-1	-	TRBJ2-5
CASSLVLNNEQFF	TGTGCCAGCAGCTTAGTACTCAACAATGAGCAGTTCTTC	-	TRBV13	-	TRBJ2-1
CSAKDSYEQYF	TGCAGTGCTAAGGACAGCTACGAGCAGTACTTC	-	TRBV20-1	few	TRBJ2-7
CSARDQREGLNEQFF	TGCAGTGCTAGAGATCAGCGGGAGGGCCTAAATGAGCAGTTCTTC	TRBD2	TRBV20-1	many	TRBJ2-1
CASSLGRTSGGARNEQFF	TGTGCCAGCAGCTTAGGGCGGACTAGCGGGGGGGCAAGGAATGAGCAGTTCTTC	TRBD2	TRBV7-8	-	TRBJ2-1
CASSEGIDEQFF	TGTGCCAGCAGTGAGGGGATCGATGAGCAGTTCTTC	-	TRBV25-1	-	TRBJ2-1
CASRVGGRNSPPHF	TGTGCCAGCAGGGTAGGGGGTAGGAATTCACCCCCCCACTTT	-	TRBV12-3/TRBV12-4	-	TRBJ1-6
CASSVKREMGTDTQYF	TGTGCCAGCAGCGTAAAGCGGGAGATGGGGACAGATACGCAGTATTTT	TRBD2	TRBV5-5	-	TRBJ2-3
CASSEDPRTGSGYTF	TGCGCCAGCAGTGAGGACCCGAGGACAGGGAGTGGCTACACCTTC	TRBD1	TRBV5-1	-	TRBJ1-2
CASSEFWGSYEQYF	TGCGCCAGCAGTGAGTTCTGGGGCTCCTACGAGCAGTACTTC	-	TRBV10-2	-	TRBJ2-7
CASRDSTGNTEAFF	TGTGCCAGCAGGGATTCGACCGGGAACACTGAAGCTTTCTTT	-	TRBV27	-	TRBJ1-1
CATSRGPNGDTQYF	TGTGCCACCAGCAGAGGCCCTAACGGAGATACGCAGTATTTT	-	TRBV15	-	TRBJ2-3
CASSLLDRGIEAFF	TGTGCCAGCAGCCTACTCGACAGGGGGATTGAAGCTTTCTTT	TRBD1	TRBV6-5	-	TRBJ1-1
CSAPQGNYEQYF	TGCAGTGCGCCACAGGGGAACTACGAGCAGTACTTC	TRBD1	TRBV20-1	-	TRBJ2-7
CASSLQGESGYTF	TGTGCCAGCAGCCTACAGGGGGAAAGTGGCTACACCTTC	TRBD1	TRBV7-9	-	TRBJ1-2
CASSLERQRSGTEAFF	TGTGCCAGCAGCTTAGAACGACAGCGGTCGGGGACTGAAGCTTTCTTT	-	TRBV7-9	-	TRBJ1-1
CASRVASGNNEQFF	TGTGCCAGCCGAGTAGCCTCGGGAAACAATGAGCAGTTCTTC	-	TRBV2	-	TRBJ2-1
CASSMSNLHEQYF	TGTGCCAGTAGTATGTCTAATCTACACGAGCAGTACTTC	-	TRBV19	-	TRBJ2-7
CASSSGTGWDEKLFF	TGTGCCAGCAGCTCGGGGACAGGGTGGGATGAAAAACTGTTTTTT	TRBD1	TRBV7-2	-	TRBJ1-4
CASSYGTANTGELFF	TGTGCCAGCAGTTACGGGACAGCGAACACCGGGGAGCTGTTTTTT	TRBD1	TRBV6-5	few	TRBJ2-2
CASSLDLDRLYAKLFF	TGTGCCAGCAGCTTAGACCTCGACAGGCTATATGCAAAACTGTTTTTT	-	TRBV11-2	once	TRBJ1-4
CASRPCAVGGNNEQFF	TGTGCCAGCAGACCCTGCGCGGTTGGTGGGAACAATGAGCAGTTCTTC	-	TRBV6-6	-	TRBJ2-1
CSASPEADRGFF	TGCAGTGCTAGTCCCGAAGCGGACCGGGGGTTCTTC	-	TRBV20-1	-	TRBJ2-1